These 13 T cell receptor beta chains originate from one sample sequenced in a study of response to subunit inactivated influenza vaccine. In TCRdb, the RT-PCR reads were re-called with MiXCR into one record per CDR3 protein. The sample has 650,000 to 800,000 distinct CDR3 sequences, roughly 14% seen once; the top ten hold approximately 7%. The sequencing here drew on PBMCs from blood, taken 14 to 15 days before vaccination. All receptors come from a man in his forties or fifties who received an inactivated influenza vaccine.

This clonotype was counted a few times. J is TRBJ2-3 and V is TRBV11-2; 7 bases match TRBD2. The CDR3 has 16 residues. Looked up from germline, CDR1 is SGHAT and CDR2 is FQNNGV. The junction had 6 bases not matched to a gene; V was cut back by 1 base and J by 2 bases. CDR3 protein: CASSLVAAGVTDTQYF. The CDR3 nucleotides are TGTGCCAGCAGCTTAGTTGCCGCGGGGGTCACAGATACGCAGTATTTT.

This clonotype showed up just a few times. The chain is built from TRBV29-1 and TRBJ2-7; 13 nucleotides line up with TRBD2. Trimming took 7 bases from V and 3 from J; bases not matched to a gene: 9. The germline V gene encodes CDR1 SQVTM and CDR2 ANQGSEA. This CDR3 contains 15 residues. DNA of the CDR3: TGCAGCGCCGCCCCGGGACTAGCGGGACTCTACGAGCAGTACTTC. Translating it yields CSAAPGLAGLYEQYF.

This rearrangement joins TRBV12-3 or TRBV12-4 to TRBJ1-2; 7 nucleotides match TRBD1. V was clipped by 8 bases and J by 4 bases; unmatched bases: 7. The CDR3 runs 13 residues. The CDR3 loop reads CASGTANGYGYTF. In DNA, the CDR3 is TGTGCCAGCGGGACAGCAAACGGCTATGGCTACACCTTC.

This clonotype has more than one count but fewer than ten. The CDR3 sequence: CASSSGRWGTDTQYF. CDR3 in DNA: TGTGCCAGCAGTTCAGGACGGTGGGGCACAGATACGCAGTATTTT. This sequence joins TRBV27 and TRBJ2-3; D gene unclear. CDR1 MNHEY and CDR2 SMNVEV come from the germline V gene (reference sequence). V was pared by 4 bases and J by 1 base, with 12 bases between. The CDR3 loop spans 15 amino acids.

J is TRBJ2-1 and V is TRBV7-7; TRBD2 matches at 9 bases. Germline V lookup: CDR1 SSHAT, CDR2 FNYEAQ (reference sequence). The length of the CDR3 is 17 residues. The J segment lost 6 bases and the V segment lost 0 bases, leaving 9 bases of the junction unmatched. Here the CDR3 DNA reads TGTGCCAGCAGCTTAGCGCCCGGAGCGGGAGGCATCAATGAGCAGTTCTTC. As protein: CASSLAPGAGGINEQFF.

This chain joins TRBV19 and TRBJ2-1; D is perhaps TRBD2 (5 bases). V shed 2 bases and J shed 5 bases, with 10 bases lying between them. Germline V gives CDR1 LNHDA, CDR2 SQIVND (reference sequence). CDR3 size: 14 residues. The CDR3 loop reads CASSIPGSHNEQFF. CDR3 nucleotides: TGTGCCAGTAGTATACCGGGATCTCACAATGAGCAGTTCTTC.

V and J are TRBV5-1 and TRBJ2-5; D is possibly TRBD1 (6 bases). The CDR3 extends over 16 amino acids. Germline V gives CDR1 SGHRS, CDR2 YFSETQ. The V end was cut by 0 bases, the J end by 1 base, with 13 bases between. The CDR3 loop is CASSLGGPGRQETQYF. CDR3 bases: TGCGCCAGCAGCTTGGGGGGGCCCGGCCGCCAAGAGACCCAGTACTTC.

The chain joins TRBV19 to TRBJ2-5, with D perhaps matching TRBD2 (5 bases). Trimming shortened V by 5 bases and J by 3 bases, and 16 bases separated the two germline ends. The germline CDR1 and CDR2 sequences are LNHDA and SQIVND (reference sequence). CDR3 length: 15 amino acids. As DNA, the CDR3 is TGTGCCAGTAGTCCCGCGGACTCGATAAAAGAGACCCAGTACTTC. This codes for CASSPADSIKETQYF.

The chain uses TRBV7-3 and TRBJ2-3; D is ambiguous. Germline CDR1 reads SGHTA; CDR2 reads FQGTGA. CDR3 length: 15 residues. V shed 1 base and J shed 1 base, with 9 bases lying between them. In nucleotides, the CDR3 is TGTGCCAGCAGCTTAAGTCGGAGCGGCACAGATACGCAGTATTTT. Translating gives CASSLSRSGTDTQYF.

This chain links TRBV12-3 or TRBV12-4 with TRBJ2-5; D may correspond to TRBD1 or TRBD2 (5 bases each). V lost 5 bases and J lost 5, with 18 bases in between. The CDR3 consists of 15 residues. The CDR3 protein is CASSTGTPEGETQYF. CDR3 bases: TGTGCCAGCAGTACCGGGACCCCCGAGGGGGAGACCCAGTACTTC.

This clonotype was counted a few times. V and J are TRBV6-2 or TRBV6-3 and TRBJ2-3; D unclear. CDR1 and CDR2 from the germline V gene are MNHEY and SVGEGT. The V and J ends lost 6 bases and 0 bases respectively, with 19 bases between them. The CDR3 has 17 amino acids. CDR3 sequence reads: CASSRRVGAWSTDTQYF. DNA for the CDR3: TGTGCCAGCAGCCGACGTGTGGGTGCGTGGAGCACAGATACGCAGTATTTT.

A few counts support this clonotype. CDR3 residues: CSASPGLAGDEQFF. The CDR3 bases are TGCAGTGCTAGTCCGGGACTAGCGGGTGATGAGCAGTTCTTC. This sequence joins TRBV20-1 and TRBJ2-1; 12 nucleotides match TRBD2. Germline values: CDR1 DFQATT, CDR2 SNEGSKA (reference sequence). Trimming took 3 bases from V and 8 from J; bases not matched to a gene: 5. This CDR3 is 14 amino acids long.

This chain joins TRBV6-5 and TRBJ1-1; TRBD1 is a possible D gene (5 bases). Germline V gene sequence: CDR1 MNHEY, CDR2 SVGAGI. Trimming removed 2 bases from V and 1 base from J, with 8 bases in between. CDR3 length equals 14 residues. The CDR3 region is CASSYIGANTEAFF. The CDR3 DNA is TGTGCCAGCAGTTACATAGGGGCGAACACTGAAGCTTTCTTT.